The 21 T cell receptor beta chains below come from one sample, sequenced in a study of T cell responses to AZD1222 COVID-19 vaccine. Clones were read by immunoSEQ multiplex PCR, and TCRdb kept only the in-frame ones, dropping some. Seen here are about 140,000 clones, 75% to 90% observed once, and the top ten hold approximately 1.8%. This specimen was peripheral blood, taken 28 days after the second AZD1222 dose. The receptors shown here come from an adult who received the AZD1222 COVID-19 vaccine.

The rearrangement joins TRBV18 to TRBJ2-1; D might be TRBD1 (6 bases). This CDR3 has 15 residues. V lost 4 bases, J lost 7 bases, and 17 bases lay in between. Germline V gene data show CDR1 as KGHSH and CDR2 as LQKENI. The CDR3 nucleotides read TGTGCCAGCTCACGGCTCGGGGTCGGGACAAATGAGCAGTTCTTC. Protein product: CASSRLGVGTNEQFF.

The chain links TRBV2 to TRBJ1-1; 10 bases fit TRBD1. The CDR3 is 15 residues long. The V gene's germline CDR1 is SNHLY and CDR2 FYNNEI. V lost 2 bases, J lost 1 base, and 1 base stayed unmatched. As DNA, the CDR3 is TGTGCCAGCAGTGAAAGGGACAGGGGGAACACTGAAGCTTTCTTT. Translated: CASSERDRGNTEAFF.

V usage is TRBV10-3 and J usage is TRBJ2-1; TRBD2 matches at 7 bases. The J segment lost 9 bases and the V segment lost 2 bases, leaving 10 bases of the junction unmatched. There are 15 residues in the CDR3. The germline V gene has CDR1 ENHRY and CDR2 SYGVKD. The CDR3 DNA follows: TGTGCCATCAGTGAGCATCCTCTAGAGCGGGGTGAGCAGTTCTTC. This translates into CAISEHPLERGEQFF.

The rearrangement uses TRBV4-1 and TRBJ2-1; 11 bases agree with TRBD2. The length of the CDR3 is 19 residues. With V trimmed by 4 bases and J by 1 base, 12 bases remained unmatched. Germline loops: CDR1 MGHRA, CDR2 YSYEKL. This chain's CDR3 is CASSPKAGLAGGSYNEQFF. CDR3 sequence (DNA): TGCGCCAGCAGCCCTAAGGCCGGGCTAGCGGGGGGTTCCTACAATGAGCAGTTCTTC.

J is TRBJ1-5 and V is TRBV24-1; D possibly corresponds to TRBD1 (5 bases). V shed 3 bases and J shed 4 bases, with 9 bases lying between them. This CDR3 has 14 residues. Germline assignment: CDR1 KGHDR and CDR2 SFDVKD. CDR3 in DNA: TGTGCCACCAGTGATCCAGGGAGGAATCAGCCCCAGCATTTT. Translated, it gives CATSDPGRNQPQHF.

This clone has a handful of counts. The rearrangement joins TRBV2 to TRBJ1-4; D gene unclear. This CDR3 has 13 amino acids. The V end was cut by 7 bases, the J end by 8 bases, with 14 bases between. The germline gives CDR1 SNHLY, CDR2 FYNNEI. The CDR3 DNA reads TGTGCCAGCAAAGGGCGTCGGAACGAAAAACTGTTTTTT. Its translation: CASKGRRNEKLFF.

The gene calls are TRBV28 and TRBJ1-5; 7 bases fit TRBD1. The trim removed 8 bases at V and 7 bases at J, leaving 5 bases unmatched. The CDR3 contains 12 residues. Germline V CDR1 and CDR2: MDHEN, SYDVKM. The CDR3 protein is CASFAGGQPQHF. CDR3 sequence (DNA): TGTGCCAGCTTCGCAGGGGGACAGCCCCAGCATTTT.

The chain is built from TRBV18 and TRBJ1-1; D is perhaps TRBD1 (5 bases). Germline-derived CDR1 and CDR2 are KGHSH and LQKENI. Trimming removed 6 bases at V and 3 bases at J, with 14 bases between. This CDR3 is built from 14 residues. CDR3 amino acids: CASSPPGDDTEAFF. In nucleotides, the CDR3 is TGTGCCAGCTCCCCCCCCGGGGACGACACTGAAGCTTTCTTT.

This clone came up once. The genes are TRBV30 and TRBJ2-2, with 8 nucleotides matching TRBD1. After removal of 4 bases from V and 5 bases from J, the junction contained 6 bases not matched to a gene. The CDR3 runs to 14 residues. CDR1 and CDR2 (germline): GTSNPN, SVGIG (reference sequence). CDR3 in amino acids: CAWTRQGWTGELFF. CDR3 bases: TGTGCCTGGACCCGACAGGGGTGGACCGGGGAGCTGTTTTTT.

The chain couples TRBV7-9 to TRBJ2-2; maybe TRBD1 (6 bases). CDR1 is SEHNR and CDR2 is FQNEAQ in the germline V gene (reference sequence). V gave up 4 bases and J gave up 2 bases, with 8 bases separating them. The CDR3 totals 14 residues. Here the CDR3 reads CASSSDRNTGELFF. DNA for the CDR3: TGTGCCAGCAGCTCGGACAGAAACACCGGGGAGCTGTTTTTT.

This rearrangement joins TRBV29-1 to TRBJ1-1; D gene unclear. V lost 7 bases, J lost 1 base, and 13 bases lay in between. CDR3 length: 13 amino acids. The V gene's germline CDR1 is SQVTM and CDR2 ANQGSEA. The CDR3 spells CSARTVKNTEAFF. CDR3 in DNA: TGCAGCGCCCGAACAGTGAAGAACACTGAAGCTTTCTTT.

The chain uses TRBV30 and TRBJ2-1; D is tentatively TRBD1 or TRBD2 (5 bases each). Trimming removed 4 bases from V and 9 bases from J, with 19 bases in between. CDR3 length: 14 residues. CDR1 and CDR2 (germline): GTSNPN, SVGIG (reference sequence). This CDR3 is CAWKAPLRGPEQFF. The CDR3 coding sequence is TGTGCCTGGAAAGCCCCACTCCGGGGCCCTGAGCAGTTCTTC. The full variable domain, completed using reference TRBV30 and TRBJ2-1, is SQTIHQWPATLVQPVGSPLSLECTVEGTSNPNLYWYRQAAGRGLQLLFYSVGIGQISSEVPQNLSASRPQDRQFILSSKKLLLSDSGFYLCAWKAPLRGPEQFFGPGTRLTVL.

This sequence joins TRBV19 and TRBJ1-5; tentatively, D is TRBD1 (5 bases). CDR3 length: 13 residues. CDR1 is LNHDA, CDR2 SQIVND, per germline (reference sequence). Trimming removed 1 base at V and 11 bases at J, with 12 bases between. The CDR3 DNA follows: TGTGCCAGTAGTATAGTTCGGGACCGTTCCCAGCATTTT. It is translated as CASSIVRDRSQHF.

This chain uses TRBV6-5 with TRBJ2-1, with TRBD1 matching over 7 bases. V dropped 7 bases and J dropped 8; count of bases not matched to a gene: 2. This CDR3 has 11 amino acids. Germline loops: CDR1 MNHEY, CDR2 SVGAGI. The CDR3 nucleotides read TGTGCCAGCACGACAGGGTATGAGCAGTTCTTC. Its translation: CASTTGYEQFF.

V gene TRBV10-3 combines with J gene TRBJ2-1; TRBD1 is a possible D gene (6 bases). Germline V lookup: CDR1 ENHRY, CDR2 SYGVKD. The CDR3 covers 12 residues. The V end was cut by 0 bases, the J end by 15 bases, with 12 bases between. This CDR3 is CAISESATGPFF. The CDR3 nucleotides are TGTGCCATCAGTGAGTCAGCGACAGGCCCGTTCTTC.

The chain links TRBV30 to TRBJ1-1; TRBD1 is a possible D gene (6 bases). Trimming left V 4 bases short and J 1 base short, with 13 bases between. This CDR3 is 14 amino acids long. The germline gives CDR1 GTSNPN, CDR2 SVGIG (reference sequence). CDR3 DNA: TGTGCCTGGACTCCCTTAGGGGGGAACACTGAAGCTTTCTTT. Encoded protein: CAWTPLGGNTEAFF.

The chain links TRBV28 to TRBJ1-1, with no clear D. Germline CDR1 is MDHEN and CDR2 is SYDVKM. The ends were cut back, 7 bases at V and 0 bases at J, with 15 bases in the middle. This CDR3 is built from 15 residues. CDR3 bases: TGTGCCAGCAAATTGGGCGAGTCGTTGAACACTGAAGCTTTCTTT. Encoded protein: CASKLGESLNTEAFF.

The rearrangement links TRBV18 to TRBJ2-2; a possible D gene is TRBD1 (6 bases). CDR3 length: 16 residues. Germline V CDR1 and CDR2: KGHSH, LQKENI. V lost 3 bases to trimming and J lost 4 bases, with 15 bases between them. CDR3 loop: CASSPPTGSTTGELFF. Written as DNA, the CDR3 is TGTGCCAGCTCACCCCCCACAGGGAGTACCACCGGGGAGCTGTTTTTT.

This chain links TRBV14 with TRBJ1-4; D uncertain. This CDR3 region has 13 residues. The V gene's germline CDR1 is SGHDN and CDR2 FVKESK. Trimming removed 0 bases at V and 10 bases at J, with 9 bases between. CDR3 sequence (DNA): TGTGCCAGCAGCCAAGATCTGGGAGGAAAACTGTTTTTT. The encoded protein is CASSQDLGGKLFF. Full variable domain (remainder filled in from reference TRBV14 and TRBJ1-4): EAGVTQFPSHSVIEKGQTVTLRCDPISGHDNLYWYRRVMGKEIKFLLHFVKESKQDESGMPNNRFLAERTGGTYSTLKVQPAELEDSGVYFCASSQDLGGKLFFGSGTQLSVL.

V usage is TRBV12-5 and J usage is TRBJ2-5; D possibly corresponds to TRBD1 (6 bases). Between the trimmed V and J ends, which lost 3 bases and 5 bases, there was a span of 10 bases. Germline V gene sequence: CDR1 LGHNT, CDR2 FRNRAP. The CDR3 sequence is 13 residues long. The CDR3 sequence: CASGFGQGETQYF. The CDR3 region has the DNA TGTGCTAGTGGTTTTGGGCAGGGGGAGACCCAGTACTTC.

The genes are TRBV30 and TRBJ1-6; a weak D match, TRBD1 (6 bases). This CDR3 has 14 residues. Between the trimmed V and J ends, which lost 3 bases and 4 bases, there was a span of 10 bases. Germline values: CDR1 GTSNPN, CDR2 SVGIG (reference sequence). The CDR3 region is CAWRGGLYNSPLHF. For the CDR3, the DNA is TGTGCCTGGAGAGGGGGGCTATATAATTCACCCCTCCACTTT. Full variable domain (rest looked up from reference TRBV30 and TRBJ1-6): SQTIHQWPATLVQPVGSPLSLECTVEGTSNPNLYWYRQAAGRGLQLLFYSVGIGQISSEVPQNLSASRPQDRQFILSSKKLLLSDSGFYLCAWRGGLYNSPLHFGNGTRLTVT.